This record covers a single T cell receptor (beta chain). CDR1 and CDR2 from the germline V gene are SGHTA and FQGTGA. The CDR3 runs to 20 residues. The V segment lost 8 bases and the J segment 1 base; nucleotides outside the gene matches: 20. TCRdb's copy holds only in-frame clones and misses some; the assay was immunoSEQ multiplex PCR. The table lists over 10,000 clones, 95% of them singletons, with 7% to 8% in the top ten. The data originate from a study of technical replicates of blood from a few donors. Sequenced sample: PBMCs. The genes are TRBV7-3 and TRBJ2-5, with 12 bases matching TRBD1. The source of this sequence is a human donor in good health. The CDR3 nucleotides are TGTGCCAGCTCACTTCTCCCACCGGGACAGGGGGCTGAGAGCCAAGAGACCCAGTACTTC. Translating gives CASSLLPPGQGAESQETQYF.